A single sample gave rise to the 19 T cell receptor beta chains below, sequenced in a study of human T cells and chemical hapten exposure. TCRdb reanalysed the RACE reads using MiXCR and keeps one entry per CDR3 protein. The table includes about 300,000 distinct CDR3 sequences, around 5% detected once. Stated time point: pre-sensitization, week 0. Sample treatment: therapeutic diphenylcyclopropenone sensitization with weekly scalp DPC. This specimen consisted of whole blood, obtained in connection with sensitization to the hapten diphenylcyclopropenone (DPC). These receptor sequences come from a woman between 18 and 30 years old with alopecia areata. Some clones in this sample may be carry-over from other donors' samples.

This clonotype was counted between two and nine times. The CDR3 DNA is TGCAGTGCGCAAGAGGACAGGGCGTCTGGGGCCAACGTCCTGACTTTC. The encoded protein is CSAQEDRASGANVLTF. The chain recombines TRBV20-1 with TRBJ2-6; 8 bases align to TRBD1. V shed 6 bases and J 1 base; nucleotides not matched to a gene: 8. The CDR3 runs to 16 residues. Germline assignment: CDR1 DFQATT and CDR2 SNEGSKA (reference sequence).

The chain is built from TRBV19 and TRBJ2-7; D ambiguous. Deletions cut 7 bases from V and 1 base from J, with 11 bases between. There are 13 residues in the CDR3. The V gene's germline CDR1 is LNHDA and CDR2 SQIVND (reference sequence). CDR3 DNA sequence: TGTGCCAGTATCGATAAGGAGTCCTACGAGCAGTACTTC. This codes for CASIDKESYEQYF.

This clonotype was seen a handful of times. The V and J genes are TRBV29-1 and TRBJ1-1; no firm D call. The V gene's germline CDR1 is SQVTM and CDR2 ANQGSEA. The CDR3 is made up of 15 amino acids. Trimming removed 4 bases at V and 0 bases at J, with 15 bases between. CDR3 in DNA: TGCAGCGTTGGGCCCGGCTGGGGTATGAACACTGAAGCTTTCTTT. Encoded protein: CSVGPGWGMNTEAFF. Full variable domain (outside the CDR3, taken from reference TRBV29-1 and TRBJ1-1): SAVISQKPSRDICQRGTSLTIQCQVDSQVTMMFWYRQQPGQSLTLIATANQGSEATYESGFVIDKFPISRPNLTFSTLTVSNMSPEDSSIYLCSVGPGWGMNTEAFFGQGTRLTVV.

As for this clonotype: Just one base apart from a much larger clone, this may be a read error. This rearrangement joins TRBV28 to TRBJ1-4; TRBD1 is a possible D gene (5 bases). This CDR3 region has 16 residues. V was clipped by 8 bases and J by 9 bases, with 25 bases between them. CDR1 and CDR2 (germline): MDHEN, SYDVKM. CDR3 sequence: CASGAADTKRGQKLFF. CDR3 in DNA: TGTGCCAGCGGCGCCGCGGACACAAAAAGGGGTCAAAAACTGTTTTTT.

The gene calls are TRBV13 and TRBJ1-3; the match to TRBD1 covers 7 bases. Germline CDR1 PRHDT, CDR2 FYEKMQ (reference sequence). Trimming took 7 bases from V and 1 from J; bases not matched to a gene: 4. The CDR3 runs 14 residues. The CDR3 nucleotides read TGTGCCAGCACCCCGACAGGGTCTGGAAACACCATATATTTT. Residues: CASTPTGSGNTIYF.

The rearrangement uses TRBV12-3 or TRBV12-4 and TRBJ2-7; D is perhaps TRBD1 (6 bases). There are 12 residues in the CDR3. V lost 4 bases to trimming and J lost 2 bases, with 6 bases between them. The CDR3 is CASSSGAYEQYF. The CDR3 nucleotides are TGTGCCAGCAGTTCAGGGGCCTACGAGCAGTACTTC.

The genes are TRBV7-2 and TRBJ2-1; 8 bases match TRBD2. CDR1 is SGHTA, CDR2 FQGNSA, per germline. V gave up 5 bases and J gave up 5 bases; unmatched junction bases: 8. The CDR3 has 15 amino acids. Here the CDR3 reads CASSPRAGGDNEQFF. CDR3 nucleotides: TGTGCCAGCAGCCCACGGGCGGGGGGAGACAATGAGCAGTTCTTC.

This clonotype was picked up a small number of times. The rearrangement uses TRBV10-3 and TRBJ1-2; maybe TRBD1 (6 bases). The CDR3 has 15 amino acids. V lost 0 bases and J 4 bases, leaving 12 bases between the germline ends. The germline CDR1 and CDR2 sequences are ENHRY and SYGVKD. The CDR3 nucleotides read TGTGCCATCAGTGAGTCCAGGACAGACTCCTATGGCTACACCTTC. Amino acids: CAISESRTDSYGYTF.

V gene TRBV24-1 combines with J gene TRBJ2-5; maybe TRBD1 (6 bases). CDR3 size: 12 residues. Looked up from germline, CDR1 is KGHDR and CDR2 is SFDVKD. V lost 7 bases and J lost 2, with 7 bases in between. The CDR3 protein is CATSQGQETQYF. The CDR3 DNA sequence: TGTGCCACCAGCCAGGGGCAAGAGACCCAGTACTTC.

The chain has TRBV13 and TRBJ1-6; D perhaps matches TRBD1 (6 bases). The V end was cut by 1 base, the J end by 2 bases, with 12 bases between. CDR1 and CDR2 (germline): PRHDT, FYEKMQ (reference sequence). There are 17 residues in the CDR3. The CDR3 is CASSLEAGGAYNSPLHF. CDR3 bases: TGTGCCAGCAGCTTAGAGGCGGGGGGCGCCTATAATTCACCCCTCCACTTT. Filled out from reference TRBV13 and TRBJ1-6, the complete variable domain reads AAGVIQSPRHLIKEKRETATLKCYPIPRHDTVYWYQQGPGQDPQFLISFYEKMQSDKGSIPDRFSAQQFSDYHSELNMSSLELGDSALYFCASSLEAGGAYNSPLHFGNGTRLTVT.

This clonotype has more than one count but fewer than ten. This sequence joins TRBV6-5 and TRBJ1-4, with 11 nucleotides matching TRBD1. CDR3 length: 14 residues. V was clipped by 2 bases and J by 7 bases; unmatched bases: 0. Germline loops: CDR1 MNHEY, CDR2 SVGAGI. The CDR3 sequence is CASSYGQGAEKLFF. The CDR3 DNA reads TGTGCCAGCAGTTACGGACAGGGGGCTGAAAAACTGTTTTTT.

This clonotype was counted a few times. The chain combines TRBV9 with TRBJ2-7; 7 bases are a match to TRBD1. The CDR3 consists of 15 residues. With 3 bases clipped from V and 4 bases from J, the junction kept 10 bases outside the gene matches. The germline gives CDR1 SGDLS, CDR2 YYNGEE. In DNA, the CDR3 is TGTGCCAGCAGCGCCCGGGACAGCCCCTTTTACGAGCAGTACTTC. Translation: CASSARDSPFYEQYF.

This clonotype was detected only a few times. This chain joins TRBV5-1 and TRBJ2-3; D possibly corresponds to TRBD2 (5 bases). V gave up 0 bases and J gave up 5 bases, with 10 bases separating them. Germline CDR1 SGHRS, CDR2 YFSETQ. There are 14 residues in the CDR3. The CDR3 DNA is TGCGCCAGCAGCTTGGATGGACTGGAAGATACGCAGTATTTT. Translation: CASSLDGLEDTQYF.

Details on this clonotype: The junction departs from the called germline gene at one end, perhaps through a read error. The chain carries TRBV12-3 or TRBV12-4 and TRBJ1-1; 7 positions match TRBD1. The CDR3 extends over 14 amino acids. CDR3 bases: TGTGTCAGCAGACGAGACAGGGTGAGCACTGAAGCTTTCTTT. Protein: CVSRRDRVSTEAFF.

This clonotype was found many times. V gene TRBV29-1 combines with J gene TRBJ1-1; D not resolved. In germline, CDR1 is SQVTM, CDR2 ANQGSEA. The CDR3 loop spans 10 amino acids. V was pared by 6 bases and J by 1 base, with 3 bases between. The CDR3 region is CSVRNTEAFF. The DNA for the CDR3 is TGCAGCGTAAGGAACACTGAAGCTTTCTTT.

This clonotype has more than one count but fewer than ten. The chain recombines TRBV25-1 with TRBJ1-6, with 9 bases matching TRBD1. This CDR3 is 15 amino acids long. Germline CDR1 reads MGHDK; CDR2 reads SYGVNS. V lost 6 bases, J lost 9 bases, and 9 bases stayed unmatched. The CDR3 DNA is TGTGCCAGCAGGGGGACAGGGAGATTTTTTTCACCCCTCCACTTT. Its protein product is CASRGTGRFFSPLHF.

This clonotype appeared many times. This CDR3 reads CASSLTRTGAGGYTF. The CDR3 nucleotides are TGTGCCAGCAGCTTAACCCGGACGGGGGCAGGGGGCTACACCTTC. The gene calls are TRBV7-8 and TRBJ1-2, with D possibly TRBD1 on 6 matching bases. The CDR3 loop spans 15 amino acids. Per the germline V gene, CDR1 is SGHVS and CDR2 is FQNEAQ. V lost 2 bases, J lost 8 bases, and 18 bases lay in between.

This clonotype was counted a few times. The chain links TRBV6-5 to TRBJ1-1; a weak D match, TRBD1 (5 bases). V lost 5 bases, J lost 4 bases, and 11 bases lay in between. CDR3 length equals 13 residues. Germline V gene sequence: CDR1 MNHEY, CDR2 SVGAGI. The CDR3 DNA is TGTGCCAGCAGTACCCAGAGGGGCACTGAAGCTTTCTTT. Protein: CASSTQRGTEAFF.

This clonotype was observed at least ten times. The rearrangement links TRBV6-2 or TRBV6-3 to TRBJ1-6; D remains ambiguous. Between the trimmed V and J ends, which lost 2 bases and 0 bases, there was a span of 14 bases. The CDR3 has 18 amino acids. CDR1 is MNHEY and CDR2 is SVGEGT in the germline V gene. The CDR3 DNA reads as TGTGCCAGCAGTTACGATTCCCCACGGAGCTCCTATAATTCACCCCTCCACTTT. This translates into CASSYDSPRSSYNSPLHF.